This TCR beta chain was sequenced for a study of tumor and adjacent non-tumor tissue in lung cancer. Study-wide results and caveats: Tumor TCR diversity, when higher, was linked to shorter survival.

A modified ARM-PCR protocol with three rounds of nested PCR amplified TCRbeta. Each CDR3 protein gets one entry after TCRdb re-called the multiplex PCR reads with MiXCR. The table lists approximately 120,000 distinct CDR3 sequences, approximately 66% of them singletons. RNA was extracted from bulk tissue without any cell sorting. A remark on this clonotype: Its antigen is not known. This could be a read error, since a much larger clone is one nucleotide away. The CDR3 does not end in the conserved phenylalanine or tryptophan, so this is likely a read error.

Trimming stripped 5 bases from V and 2 bases from J, with 7 bases between. Germline V lookup: CDR1 MNHNS, CDR2 SASEGT. This CDR3 contains 13 residues. The chain employs TRBV6-1 and TRBJ2-4, with D perhaps matching TRBD1 (6 bases). The clonotype comes from a young man with non-small cell lung cancer. The sequenced sample was lung tumor tissue. The CDR3 sequence is CASSTGPKNIQYS. The CDR3 DNA reads as TGTGCCAGCAGTACAGGGCCCAAAAACATTCAGTACTCC.